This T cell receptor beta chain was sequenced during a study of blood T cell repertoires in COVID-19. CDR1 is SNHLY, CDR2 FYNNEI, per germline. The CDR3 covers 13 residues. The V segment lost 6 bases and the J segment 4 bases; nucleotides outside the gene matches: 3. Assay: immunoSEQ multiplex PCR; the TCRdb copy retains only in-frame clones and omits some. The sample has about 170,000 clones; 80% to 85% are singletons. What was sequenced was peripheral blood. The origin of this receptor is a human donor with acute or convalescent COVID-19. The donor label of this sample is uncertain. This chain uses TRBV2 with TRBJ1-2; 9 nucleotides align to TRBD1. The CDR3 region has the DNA TGTGCCAGCAGCTTACAGGGGGCCTATGGCTACACCTTC. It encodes CASSLQGAYGYTF.